The text below deals with one TCR beta chain. What it recognizes is unknown. The ends were cut back, 2 bases at V and 1 base at J, with 17 bases in the middle. The germline V gene has CDR1 GTSNPN and CDR2 SVGIG (reference sequence). The CDR3 has 16 amino acids. Library preparation tagged each individual cDNA molecule with a unique molecular identifier. MiXCR, applied by TCRdb to the RACE reads, yields one record per CDR3 protein. The sample records over 70,000 distinct CDR3 sequences, roughly 8.5% being singletons. This sample was included in a study of human T cells and chemical hapten exposure. Overall study: Alopecia universalis, totalis or areata was present in patients who were mostly female. Study results and limitations: Counts of expanded TCRs (at PT1) showed a positive correlation with patch test score. Expanded TCRs were compared with controls, and the expanded TCRs formed significantly more large CDR3 similarity clusters.

As for time point: patch test 2, 6 weeks after DPC sensitization. This sample's treatment: therapeutic diphenylcyclopropenone sensitization with weekly scalp DPC. This sample comprised whole blood, obtained in connection with sensitization to the hapten diphenylcyclopropenone (DPC). The chain uses TRBV30 and TRBJ2-5; no definite D call. This receptor was identified in a woman aged 45-65 years with alopecia areata. Some clones in this sample may be carry-over from other donors' samples. The CDR3 DNA follows: TGTGCCTGGAGTTTGGCCCAGCGTAGATTCCAAGAGACCCAGTACTTC. This gives the protein CAWSLAQRRFQETQYF.